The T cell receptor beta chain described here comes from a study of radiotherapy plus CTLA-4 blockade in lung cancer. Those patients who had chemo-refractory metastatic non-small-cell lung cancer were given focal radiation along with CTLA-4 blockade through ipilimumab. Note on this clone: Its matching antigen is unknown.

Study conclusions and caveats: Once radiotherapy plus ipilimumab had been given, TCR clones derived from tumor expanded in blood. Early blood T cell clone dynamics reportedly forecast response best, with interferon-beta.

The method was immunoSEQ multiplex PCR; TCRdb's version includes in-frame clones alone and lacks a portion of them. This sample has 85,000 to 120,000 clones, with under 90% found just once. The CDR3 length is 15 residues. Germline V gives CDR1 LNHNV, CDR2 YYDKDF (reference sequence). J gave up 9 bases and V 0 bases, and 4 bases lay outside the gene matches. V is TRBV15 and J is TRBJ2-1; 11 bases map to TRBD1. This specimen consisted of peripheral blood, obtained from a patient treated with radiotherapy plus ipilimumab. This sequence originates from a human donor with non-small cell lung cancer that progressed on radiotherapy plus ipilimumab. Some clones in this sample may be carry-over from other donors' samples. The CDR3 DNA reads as TGTGCCACCAGCAGAGAGGACAGGGGGCGCGCTGAGCAGTTCTTC. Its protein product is CATSREDRGRAEQFF.